The 11 T cell receptor beta chains below were found in one sample sequenced in a study of shared clonotypes between healthy human individuals. Assay: immunoSEQ multiplex PCR; the TCRdb copy retains only in-frame clones and omits some. Of about 2.1 million clones in the sample, around 93% were seen once. Naive CD8 cells lacked CD45RO and underwent positive selection for CCR7, leaving out terminally differentiated effector memory CD45RA+ cells. The sample was naive CD8+ T cells from PBMCs. The receptors originated from a man aged 18 to 29 in good health. Some clones in this sample may be carry-over from other donors' samples.

This clone came up once. This sequence joins TRBV29-1 and TRBJ1-5; TRBD1 aligns across 7 bases. Germline CDR1 SQVTM, CDR2 ANQGSEA. Trimming removed 7 bases from V and 6 bases from J; junction bases left unmatched: 9. CDR3 length: 13 amino acids. This chain's CDR3 is CSARRQGGQPQHF. CDR3 sequence (DNA): TGCAGCGCCAGAAGACAGGGTGGTCAGCCCCAGCATTTT.

This clone was counted once. The chain combines TRBV5-1 with TRBJ2-3; 10 nucleotides agree with TRBD2. The V segment lost 6 bases and the J segment 3 bases; nucleotides outside the gene matches: 19. From germline, CDR1 is SGHRS and CDR2 YFSETQ. The CDR3 extends over 19 amino acids. In DNA, the CDR3 is TGCGCCAGCACTTATAATCCGGGACTAGCGATGAAGTTGACAGATACGCAGTATTTT. It encodes CASTYNPGLAMKLTDTQYF.

The V and J genes are TRBV27 and TRBJ2-7; 9 bases map to TRBD1. V shed 6 bases, J shed 5 bases, and the junction held 14 bases outside the gene matches. CDR1 is MNHEY and CDR2 is SMNVEV in the germline V gene (reference sequence). CDR3 length: 16 residues. The CDR3 loop is CASSHLGGQGPDEQYF. CDR3 in DNA: TGTGCCAGCAGCCACCTAGGGGGACAGGGCCCAGACGAGCAGTACTTC.

V is TRBV5-1 and J is TRBJ2-7; D gene unclear. The CDR3 spans 16 residues. V dropped 0 bases and J dropped 2 bases, with 15 bases sitting between them. Germline assignment: CDR1 SGHRS and CDR2 YFSETQ. CDR3 loop: CASSLASGYSTYEQYF. CDR3 nucleotides: TGCGCCAGCAGCTTGGCCAGTGGCTATTCCACCTACGAGCAGTACTTC.

This chain connects TRBV19 to TRBJ2-7, with TRBD1 matching over 9 bases. J was trimmed by 0 bases and V by 5 bases; bases with no gene match: 5. The CDR3 totals 15 residues. Germline assignment: CDR1 LNHDA and CDR2 SQIVND (reference sequence). The CDR3 region has the DNA TGTGCCAGTAGTGAGGCGACAGGGGGCTCCTACGAGCAGTACTTC. Its protein is CASSEATGGSYEQYF.

V and J are TRBV5-4 and TRBJ2-2, with D possibly matching TRBD2 (6 bases). Germline V gives CDR1 SGHNT, CDR2 YYREEE (reference sequence). V lost 4 bases and J lost 3, with 19 bases in between. This CDR3 region has 17 residues. The CDR3 DNA sequence: TGTGCCAGCAGCCCACTAACAGGAAGACTAGACACCGGGGAGCTGTTTTTT. Translated, it gives CASSPLTGRLDTGELFF.

Concerning this clone itself: In the same sample, other DNA sequences code for this CDR3. The chain uses TRBV4-1 and TRBJ1-5; D is unclear. This CDR3 contains 12 residues. In germline, CDR1 is MGHRA, CDR2 YSYEKL. The ends were cut back, 1 base at V and 5 bases at J, with 3 bases in the middle. The CDR3 protein is CASSQGDQPQHF. The CDR3 nucleotides are TGCGCCAGCAGCCAAGGAGATCAGCCCCAGCATTTT.

This chain joins TRBV7-9 and TRBJ2-7; TRBD1 agrees at 11 bases. This CDR3 region has 16 residues. J lost 1 base, V lost 6 bases, and 8 bases had no gene match. CDR1 is SEHNR, CDR2 FQNEAQ, per germline (reference sequence). As DNA, the CDR3 is TGTGCCAGCAGTTCGGACAGGGGGCTTGAATCCTACGAGCAGTACTTC. This translates into CASSSDRGLESYEQYF.

The chain couples TRBV9 to TRBJ1-2; TRBD1 might be the D (6 bases). This CDR3 contains 14 residues. Germline loops: CDR1 SGDLS, CDR2 YYNGEE. Trimming stripped 4 bases from V and 6 bases from J, with 16 bases between. This CDR3 is CASSLLGAGDGYTF. CDR3 sequence (DNA): TGTGCCAGCAGCTTATTGGGGGCCGGGGATGGCTACACCTTC.

This chain links TRBV11-2 with TRBJ2-7; no clear D. The CDR3 runs 13 residues. Deletions cut 5 bases from V and 3 bases from J, with 11 bases between. Germline V gene lookup returns CDR1 SGHAT and CDR2 FQNNGV. The CDR3 protein is CASSQTLNYEQYF. CDR3 DNA sequence: TGTGCCAGCAGCCAGACACTAAACTACGAGCAGTACTTC.

The chain has TRBV2 and TRBJ2-7, with 8 bases matching TRBD1. With V trimmed by 9 bases and J by 0 bases, 4 bases remained unmatched. The CDR3 contains 13 residues. Germline-derived CDR1 and CDR2 are SNHLY and FYNNEI. CDR3 sequence (DNA): TGTGCCAGTAGGACAGGGAACTCCTACGAGCAGTACTTC. It codes for CASRTGNSYEQYF.